Below are 18 T cell receptor beta chains sequenced from a single sample in a study of shared clonotypes between healthy human individuals. Sequencing used immunoSEQ multiplex PCR; TCRdb keeps in-frame clones, though not all of them. The data contain 1.5 million to 2.5 million clones, about 95% of them singletons. Naive CD8 cells lacked CD45RO, underwent positive selection for CCR7 and left out terminally differentiated effector memory CD45RA+ cells. Sequences were obtained from naive CD8+ T cells sorted from blood. These receptors were taken from a man aged 18 to 29 in good health.

V is TRBV27 and J is TRBJ1-2; no reliable D call. This CDR3 has 16 residues. The V end was cut by 5 bases, the J end by 2 bases, with 18 bases between. Germline values: CDR1 MNHEY, CDR2 SMNVEV (reference sequence). The CDR3 protein is CASSLNPNPGNYGYTF. In nucleotides, the CDR3 is TGTGCCAGCAGTCTCAACCCCAATCCCGGGAACTATGGCTACACCTTC.

This clone came up once. The chain recombines TRBV7-9 with TRBJ2-5; the match to TRBD1 covers 8 bases. V gave up 1 base and J gave up 2 bases; unmatched junction bases: 6. CDR1 is SEHNR, CDR2 FQNEAQ, per germline (reference sequence). The CDR3 runs 16 residues. The CDR3 coding sequence is TGTGCCAGCAGCTTAGTAGGGACAGGAGTTCAAGAGACCCAGTACTTC. Its translation is CASSLVGTGVQETQYF.

This clone was picked up one time. Different DNA sequences within this sample yield the same CDR3. The gene calls are TRBV9 and TRBJ1-2, with D possibly being TRBD1 (5 bases). The germline gives CDR1 SGDLS, CDR2 YYNGEE. Trimming cost V 0 bases and J 5 bases, with 11 bases left between them. The CDR3 has 14 amino acids. The CDR3 DNA follows: TGTGCCAGCAGCGTAGGGGGGGATACTTATGGCTACACCTTC. Its translation: CASSVGGDTYGYTF.

The rearrangement links TRBV9 to TRBJ2-3; 8 bases line up with TRBD2. This CDR3 is 16 amino acids long. The germline V gene encodes CDR1 SGDLS and CDR2 YYNGEE. The ends lost 3 bases at V and 0 bases at J; junction bases unmatched: 6. CDR3 protein: CASSGVAGPSTDTQYF. CDR3 nucleotide sequence: TGTGCCAGCAGCGGAGTAGCGGGGCCAAGCACAGATACGCAGTATTTT.

V is TRBV12-5 and J is TRBJ2-1; possibly TRBD1 or TRBD2 for D (5 bases each). The V gene's germline CDR1 is LGHNT and CDR2 FRNRAP. The CDR3 sequence is 16 residues long. Trimming stripped 4 bases from V and 10 bases from J, with 23 bases between. CDR3: CASGSVVDGAVAEQFF. CDR3 nucleotides: TGTGCTAGTGGTTCCGTGGTTGACGGGGCCGTCGCCGAGCAGTTCTTC.

This sequence joins TRBV7-8 and TRBJ1-1; D remains unclear. Germline V gene data show CDR1 as SGHVS and CDR2 as FQNEAQ. V was shortened by 5 bases and J by 6 bases, with 13 bases between the two germline ends. The CDR3 runs 13 residues. The CDR3 reads CASSPSRGPEAFF. The DNA of the CDR3 is TGTGCCAGCAGCCCTAGTAGAGGCCCTGAAGCTTTCTTT.

The genes are TRBV7-9 and TRBJ2-3; 8 bases fit TRBD2. The CDR3 consists of 14 residues. The V and J ends lost 5 bases and 1 base, in that order; junction bases with no gene match: 2. The germline gives CDR1 SEHNR, CDR2 FQNEAQ (reference sequence). Here the CDR3 DNA reads TGTGCCAGCAGCCAAGCGGGAGGCACAGATACGCAGTATTTT. The encoded protein is CASSQAGGTDTQYF.

The chain is built from TRBV7-9 and TRBJ2-1, with 12 bases that match TRBD2. This CDR3 spans 17 amino acids. V shed 1 base and J 6 bases; nucleotides not matched to a gene: 7. Germline values: CDR1 SEHNR, CDR2 FQNEAQ (reference sequence). CDR3 DNA sequence: TGTGCCAGCAGCTTAGGCGTACTAGCGGGAGGTGGCAATGAGCAGTTCTTC. Its translation is CASSLGVLAGGGNEQFF. The entire variable domain, with the rest obtained from reference TRBV7-9 and TRBJ2-1, is as follows: DTGVSQNPRHKITKRGQNVTFRCDPISEHNRLYWYRQTLGQGPEFLTYFQNEAQLEKSRLLSDRFSAERPKGSFSTLEIQRTEQGDSAMYLCASSLGVLAGGGNEQFFGPGTRLTVL.

The chain links TRBV6-1 to TRBJ1-6; D uncertain. CDR1 and CDR2 (germline): MNHNS, SASEGT. V lost 1 base to trimming and J lost 7 bases, with 8 bases between them. This CDR3 comprises 14 residues. CDR3 residues: CASSEGVENSPLHF. The CDR3 DNA reads as TGTGCCAGCAGTGAAGGAGTGGAAAATTCACCCCTCCACTTT.

This clone was observed once. The chain combines TRBV4-1 with TRBJ2-5; 10 bases match TRBD1. Germline loops: CDR1 MGHRA, CDR2 YSYEKL. The CDR3 sequence is 17 residues long. V gave up 1 base and J gave up 2 bases; unmatched junction bases: 7. In DNA, the CDR3 is TGCGCCAGCAGCCAAGTGCAAGGGACAGGGGCTCAAGAGACCCAGTACTTC. It encodes CASSQVQGTGAQETQYF.

The J gene is TRBJ2-1, the V gene TRBV4-3; D unclear. The CDR3 contains 15 residues. V lost 0 bases and J 8 bases, leaving 14 bases between the germline ends. Per the germline V gene, CDR1 is LGHNA and CDR2 is YSLEER. The chain's CDR3 is CASSQELTLSDEQFF. The CDR3 DNA is TGCGCCAGCAGCCAAGAACTAACACTCAGCGATGAGCAGTTCTTC.

This chain uses TRBV27 with TRBJ1-2; D possibly corresponds to TRBD1 (6 bases). CDR1 MNHEY and CDR2 SMNVEV come from the germline V gene (reference sequence). Deletions cut 4 bases from V and 5 bases from J, with 11 bases between. There are 13 residues in the CDR3. The CDR3 coding sequence is TGTGCCAGCAGTTATGGGGGCGGGTATGGCTACACCTTC. Its translation is CASSYGGGYGYTF.

In this sample, this clone turned up once. The chain links TRBV4-3 to TRBJ1-1; D uncertain. Germline CDR1 and CDR2: LGHNA and YSLEER. Trimming removed 0 bases at V and 0 bases at J, with 8 bases between. This CDR3 has 15 residues. The CDR3 DNA reads TGCGCCAGCAGCCAAGACCAGAGCCTGAACACTGAAGCTTTCTTT. Its protein is CASSQDQSLNTEAFF.

The V call is TRBV11-2, the J call TRBJ2-7; D tentatively reads TRBD1 or TRBD2 (5 bases each). The V gene lost 10 bases and the J gene lost 6 bases, with 10 bases spanning the gap. CDR3 length: 10 amino acids. The V gene's germline CDR1 is SGHAT and CDR2 FQNNGV. CDR3 coding DNA: TGTGCCACAACCGGGGCCGAGCAGTACTTC. It specifies CATTGAEQYF.

J is TRBJ2-1 and V is TRBV5-5, with a tentative D call TRBD1 (5 bases). Trimming pared 0 bases from V and 3 bases from J, leaving 10 bases between. Germline V gives CDR1 SGHKS, CDR2 YYEKEE (reference sequence). The CDR3 is made up of 15 amino acids. The CDR3 region has the DNA TGTGCCAGCAGCTTGGTAGGGGCGCACTACAATGAGCAGTTCTTC. It specifies CASSLVGAHYNEQFF.

The rearrangement joins TRBV7-9 to TRBJ2-3, with 7 bases that match TRBD2. The CDR3 contains 15 residues. V shed 4 bases, J shed 4 bases, and the junction held 8 bases outside the gene matches. From germline, CDR1 is SEHNR and CDR2 FQNEAQ (reference sequence). The CDR3 region has the DNA TGTGCCAGCAGCTCCTCTATGCGGGAGTCAGATACGCAGTATTTT. Translating it yields CASSSSMRESDTQYF.

Turning to this clone: This CDR3 is also generated by other DNA sequences in the sample. The V and J genes are TRBV19 and TRBJ2-7; perhaps TRBD2 as D (6 bases). This CDR3 region has 14 residues. Germline CDR1 LNHDA, CDR2 SQIVND (reference sequence). Trimming left V 3 bases short and J 0 bases short, with 9 bases between. CDR3 sequence reads: CASSIRGTSYEQYF. In nucleotides, the CDR3 is TGTGCCAGTAGTATTCGGGGGACCTCCTACGAGCAGTACTTC.

Notes on this clone: The sample carries other DNA sequences with the same CDR3. This chain connects TRBV4-3 to TRBJ1-1; no clear D. Germline V gene sequence: CDR1 LGHNA, CDR2 YSLEER. The V end was cut by 1 base, the J end by 1 base, with 4 bases between. The CDR3 totals 13 residues. The CDR3 DNA reads TGCGCCAGCAGCCAAGTGGAGAACACTGAAGCTTTCTTT. Protein: CASSQVENTEAFF.